Described below is a single T cell receptor beta chain sequence and its context. Its specificity is unknown. This sample was taken from a study of cytomegalovirus exposure and HLA in healthy donors. Study-wide points: The later analysis indicated that the majority of CMV-associated TCR beta chains appeared HLA-restricted. Many donors carried some public TCRs, although rarity characterized most TCR sequences.

Primers for the PCR totalled 60 Vbeta and 13 Jbeta. TCRdb keeps only in-frame clones here, not all; method: immunoSEQ multiplex PCR. Recorded for this sample: under 200,000 clones. Healthy bone marrow donors supplied every sample. This CDR3 region has 17 residues. The germline gives CDR1 SGHRS, CDR2 YFSETQ. The V end lost 0 bases, the J end lost 1 base, and 14 bases lay between the germline ends. Sequences were obtained from PBMCs. This receptor was taken from a woman in her late teens or twenties in good health and CMV-seropositive. The chain employs TRBV5-1 and TRBJ1-5; perhaps TRBD1 as D (6 bases). The CDR3 reads CASSLAPSDRSNQPQHF. In DNA form, the CDR3 reads TGCGCCAGCAGCTTGGCTCCCTCAGACAGGAGCAATCAGCCCCAGCATTTT.